Shown below are 20 T cell receptor beta chains from a single sample sequenced in a study of early T cells in non-severe SARS-CoV-2 infection. TCRdb fed the 5' RACE reads into MiXCR, producing one record per CDR3 protein. The repertoire holds around 64,000 distinct CDR3 sequences, with around an eighth as singletons. The source was whole blood, collected at baseline. Receptor source: an adult who was a healthcare worker with PCR-confirmed SARS-CoV-2 infection or an uninfected control (not recorded which).

This clonotype was seen at least ten times. This chain links TRBV19 with TRBJ2-3, with D tentatively TRBD2 (6 bases). Trimming removed 5 bases from V and 7 bases from J, with 22 bases in between. The CDR3 has 16 amino acids. The germline gives CDR1 LNHDA, CDR2 SQIVND (reference sequence). This CDR3 is CASSLIRDPGGYTQYF. As DNA, the CDR3 is TGTGCCAGTAGTTTGATCCGGGACCCCGGAGGGTATACGCAGTATTTT.

This clonotype occurred many times. The J gene is TRBJ1-1, the V gene TRBV19, with D maybe TRBD1 (5 bases). CDR3 length: 15 residues. CDR1 and CDR2 (germline): LNHDA, SQIVND (reference sequence). The V and J ends lost 7 bases and 2 bases respectively, with 17 bases between them. CDR3 sequence (DNA): TGTGCCAGTAAGGATTGGCCAGGGATCAACACTGAAGCTTTCTTT. It encodes CASKDWPGINTEAFF.

This clonotype came up many times. This chain uses TRBV4-3 with TRBJ2-7, with no clear D. V was trimmed by 0 bases and J by 4 bases, leaving 10 bases between them. CDR3 length: 14 amino acids. In germline, CDR1 is LGHNA, CDR2 YSLEER. CDR3 region: CASSQDEQKYEQYF. CDR3 bases: TGCGCCAGCAGCCAAGATGAGCAGAAGTACGAGCAGTACTTC.

The chain links TRBV7-9 to TRBJ1-1; D gene unclear. The germline gives CDR1 SEHNR, CDR2 FQNEAQ (reference sequence). There are 12 residues in the CDR3. V was clipped by 7 bases and J by 8 bases, with 14 bases between them. The CDR3 region has the DNA TGTGCCAGCACAGGAGGGAGCAGCGAAGCTTTCTTT. Its protein is CASTGGSSEAFF.

This clonotype was found a few times. The CDR3 loop is CASSSSGGPNEQFF. The CDR3 DNA reads TGTGCCAGCTCATCCTCGGGAGGGCCCAATGAGCAGTTCTTC. V is TRBV18 and J is TRBJ2-1, with TRBD2 matching 8 bases. Trimming cost V 5 bases and J 6 bases; bases outside gene matches: 6. The CDR3 loop spans 14 amino acids. CDR1 KGHSH and CDR2 LQKENI come from the germline V gene. The variable domain in full, completed from reference TRBV18 and TRBJ2-1, reads NAGVMQNPRHLVRRRGQEARLRCSPMKGHSHVYWYRQLPEEGLKFMVYLQKENIIDESGMPKERFSAEFPKEGPSILRIQQVVRGDSAAYFCASSSSGGPNEQFFGPGTRLTVL.

V usage is TRBV19 and J usage is TRBJ2-7; D perhaps matches TRBD2 (6 bases). Trimming took 2 bases from V and 5 from J, leaving 10 bases between them. There are 13 residues in the CDR3. Germline values: CDR1 LNHDA, CDR2 SQIVND (reference sequence). The CDR3 loop reads CASSIYGSDEQYF. The CDR3 DNA reads as TGTGCCAGTAGTATATACGGGAGTGACGAGCAGTACTTC.

The V and J genes are TRBV18 and TRBJ1-4; 8 bases agree with TRBD1. In germline, CDR1 is KGHSH, CDR2 LQKENI. The CDR3 consists of 17 residues. V gave up 3 bases and J gave up 0 bases; unmatched junction bases: 6. This CDR3 is CASSPQIQGATNEKLFF. Here the CDR3 DNA reads TGTGCCAGCTCACCGCAAATACAGGGGGCAACTAATGAAAAACTGTTTTTT.

V is TRBV20-1 and J is TRBJ2-4; 9 positions agree with TRBD1. V lost 5 bases, J lost 1 base, and 12 bases stayed unmatched. Germline V gene lookup returns CDR1 DFQATT and CDR2 SNEGSKA (reference sequence). CDR3 size: 17 residues. CDR3 in amino acids: CSAYEPGQGRAKNIQYF. In DNA form, the CDR3 reads TGCAGTGCTTACGAACCGGGACAGGGAAGGGCCAAAAACATTCAGTACTTC.

This clonotype was found many times. J is TRBJ2-1 and V is TRBV20-1; 8 positions agree with TRBD2. Germline CDR1 and CDR2: DFQATT and SNEGSKA (reference sequence). The CDR3 runs to 14 residues. Unmatched junction bases numbered 3, after V lost 0 bases and J lost 5 bases. The CDR3 spells CSARDLAGNNEQFF. CDR3 DNA: TGCAGTGCTAGAGACCTAGCGGGCAACAATGAGCAGTTCTTC.

This clonotype was seen many times. The chain uses TRBV24-1 and TRBJ2-7, with D unclear. The germline gives CDR1 KGHDR, CDR2 SFDVKD. The CDR3 has 13 residues. Trimming removed 3 bases from V and 5 bases from J, with 10 bases in between. The CDR3: CATSDPPWDEQYF. The CDR3 DNA follows: TGTGCCACCAGTGATCCGCCCTGGGACGAGCAGTACTTC.

Only a few counts were recorded for this clonotype. The V call is TRBV7-7, the J call TRBJ2-1, with TRBD2 matching over 16 bases. The CDR3 length is 19 residues. The germline CDR1 and CDR2 sequences are SSHAT and FNYEAQ (reference sequence). Trimming took 5 bases from V and 8 from J; bases not matched to a gene: 15. The CDR3 is CASSLGQSGTSGRAYEQFF. The CDR3 DNA reads TGTGCCAGCAGCCTCGGACAGTCCGGGACTAGCGGGAGGGCCTATGAGCAGTTCTTC.

This sequence joins TRBV2 and TRBJ2-3; D gene unclear. The CDR3 is 12 amino acids. The V gene's germline CDR1 is SNHLY and CDR2 FYNNEI. Trimming cost V 9 bases and J 3 bases, with 10 bases left between them. The CDR3 spells CARTVQTDTQYF. The DNA for the CDR3 is TGTGCCAGGACGGTACAGACAGATACGCAGTATTTT.

V and J are TRBV29-1 and TRBJ2-3; TRBD1 agrees at 7 bases. CDR1 and CDR2 from the germline V gene are SQVTM and ANQGSEA. The V gene end was trimmed by 4 bases and the J gene end by 0 bases; junction bases not matched to a gene: 10. This CDR3 contains 16 residues. For the CDR3, the DNA is TGCAGCGTTGGAGTGACAGGGTATGCGAGCACAGATACGCAGTATTTT. Translating gives CSVGVTGYASTDTQYF.

The chain recombines TRBV19 with TRBJ1-2, with D uncertain. Germline V CDR1 and CDR2: LNHDA, SQIVND (reference sequence). The CDR3 consists of 12 residues. V gave up 1 base and J gave up 6 bases, with 6 bases separating them. CDR3 nucleotide sequence: TGTGCCAGTAGTATAGCAGGAAATGGCTACACCTTC. Protein sequence: CASSIAGNGYTF.

This clonotype has a handful of counts. The rearrangement uses TRBV4-3 and TRBJ2-7; perhaps TRBD2 as D (6 bases). The CDR3 has 16 amino acids. V lost 4 bases to trimming and J lost 3 bases, with 19 bases between them. Per germline, CDR1 LGHNA and CDR2 YSLEER. CDR3: CASSPSFDGRRYEQYF. The CDR3 coding sequence is TGCGCCAGCAGCCCCTCCTTTGACGGGAGACGCTACGAGCAGTACTTC.

The chain recombines TRBV19 with TRBJ2-3, with TRBD2 identical over 8 bases. The CDR3 consists of 13 residues. V lost 6 bases, J lost 1 base, and 0 bases stayed unmatched. CDR1 LNHDA and CDR2 SQIVND come from the germline V gene (reference sequence). The CDR3 sequence: CASRTSGTDTQYF. The CDR3 nucleotides read TGTGCCAGTAGGACTAGCGGCACAGATACGCAGTATTTT.

This chain connects TRBV5-4 to TRBJ2-3, with 8 bases fitting TRBD2. The germline gives CDR1 SGHNT, CDR2 YYREEE (reference sequence). This CDR3 has 16 residues. Trimming took 2 bases from V and 2 from J; bases not matched to a gene: 7. CDR3 in amino acids: CASSFYAGGHTDTQYF. The CDR3 DNA reads TGTGCCAGCAGCTTTTACGCGGGGGGCCACACAGATACGCAGTATTTT.

This clonotype came up many times. The chain joins TRBV5-5 to TRBJ2-2; unclear D gene. V lost 4 bases and J lost 4, with 11 bases in between. CDR1 SGHKS and CDR2 YYEKEE come from the germline V gene (reference sequence). This CDR3 spans 14 amino acids. The CDR3 is CASSTGGPTGELFF. The CDR3, as DNA: TGTGCCAGCAGCACGGGCGGACCCACCGGGGAGCTGTTTTTT.

This clonotype was observed at least ten times. The J gene is TRBJ2-3, the V gene TRBV4-3; D unresolved. Trimming shortened V by 1 base and J by 2 bases, and 13 bases separated the two germline ends. The CDR3 has 16 residues. The germline CDR1 and CDR2 sequences are LGHNA and YSLEER. The CDR3 spells CASSQVGHSPTDTQYF. The CDR3, as DNA: TGCGCCAGCAGCCAAGTAGGTCACTCACCCACAGATACGCAGTATTTT.

The V call is TRBV28, the J call TRBJ2-1; D might be TRBD1 or TRBD2, each matching 5 bases. Germline values: CDR1 MDHEN, CDR2 SYDVKM. The V gene lost 7 bases and the J gene lost 7 bases, with 23 bases spanning the gap. There are 16 residues in the CDR3. The CDR3 DNA reads TGTGCCAGCATCCGGAGTGGGAGTGGGGGTAGTAATGAGCAGTTCTTC. Protein: CASIRSGSGGSNEQFF.